The sequence of this TCR beta chain was determined in a study of human T cells and chemical hapten exposure. Study background: Patch tests put 0.01% DPC on the upper back, and the results were checked at 6 days.

Time point defined: patch test 2, 6 weeks after DPC sensitization. The sample's treatment: therapeutic diphenylcyclopropenone sensitization with weekly scalp DPC. Patients had alopecia, were aged 18 to 70, and were not pregnant. Unique molecular identifiers were affixed to discrete cDNA molecules within the library. TCRdb itself ran the RACE reads through MiXCR, one entry per CDR3 protein. The data show 360,000 or so distinct CDR3 sequences, over 6% seen once. V was cut by 3 bases and J by 8 bases, with 10 bases left in between. Germline assignment: CDR1 MDHEN and CDR2 SYDVKM. This CDR3 spans 12 amino acids. The sample holds a few counts of this clonotype.

The specimen was whole blood, collected in connection with sensitization to the hapten diphenylcyclopropenone (DPC). The chain uses TRBV28 and TRBJ1-2; D is uncertain. This receptor was taken from a woman under 30 with alopecia areata. Some clones in this sample may be carry-over from other donors' samples. The CDR3 bases are TGTGCCAGCAGTTTGCTAGTCGGCGGCTACACCTTC. It translates to CASSLLVGGYTF.